This T cell receptor (beta chain) is drawn from a study of T cells expressing NK-cell markers. Study overall: According to the study, TCR beta repertoires originated from sorted CD3+CD56+NKG2C+, CD3+CD56+NKG2C- and CD3+CD56-NKG2C+ T cells. Eight donors were sequenced, of whom seven were HCMV-seropositive, while the remaining one was HCMV-seronegative.

Comment on this clonotype: Antigen: not known.

5'RACE template switching with UMIs generated TCR beta cDNA. TCRdb re-called the 5' RACE reads; every CDR3 protein appears as one record, without DNA. The sample spans some 190,000 distinct CDR3 sequences; the ten largest clones claim around 20%. Findings of the study overall: NKG2C+ dominant clonotype frequencies in a handful of donors were roughly 1.0-7.5% of CD8+ T cells.

This clonotype was obtained from a man aged 18-75 years in good health. Sequences were obtained from blood T cells: a sorted CD56 or NKG2C T cell subset, CD4+ or CD8+ T cells, or bulk PBMC T cells (not recorded which).

CDR3 sequence: CASSLVGTGIAGELFF. V usage is TRBV5-4 and J usage is TRBJ2-2; TCRdb calls TRBD1, which cannot be checked without DNA. Germline values: CDR1 SGHNT, CDR2 YYREEE (reference sequence). CDR3 size: 16 residues.